Shown below are 3 T cell receptor beta chains from a single sample sequenced in a study of CD8 T cells in ankylosing spondylitis. Study-level points and caveats: Several highly homologous variants formed a TCR beta motif that appeared characteristic of ankylosing spondylitis blood.

No antigen is known for these receptors. One entry per CDR3 protein results from TCRdb running MiXCR on the 5' RACE reads. This repertoire shows 250,000 to 350,000 distinct CDR3 sequences, 8% found once; its top ten account for roughly 15%. The material sequenced was blood, either unsorted or a sorted T cell fraction (not recorded which). The receptor set was obtained from a male donor with ankylosing spondylitis.

There are many counts of this clonotype. V gene TRBV7-2 combines with J gene TRBJ2-3; D possibly corresponds to TRBD1 (6 bases). The CDR3 has 14 residues. Germline-derived CDR1 and CDR2 are SGHTA and FQGNSA. The V end was cut by 10 bases, the J end by 2 bases, with 16 bases between. Written as DNA, the CDR3 is TGTGCCAACTCACAGGGCCCTTTCACAGATACGCAGTATTTT. Translating it yields CANSQGPFTDTQYF.

The table lists this clonotype with many counts. This rearrangement joins TRBV29-1 to TRBJ2-7, with a tentative D call TRBD2 (5 bases). Germline assignment: CDR1 SQVTM and CDR2 ANQGSEA. With 1 base removed from V and 3 bases from J, the gap between germline ends came to 7 bases. The CDR3 is 12 amino acids. CDR3 protein: CSVEGGVYEQYF. The DNA for the CDR3 is TGCAGCGTTGAAGGGGGAGTCTACGAGCAGTACTTC.

This sequence joins TRBV29-1 and TRBJ2-2, with TRBD1 matching over 7 bases. CDR1 and CDR2 from the germline V gene are SQVTM and ANQGSEA. The length of the CDR3 is 13 residues. The J segment lost 7 bases and the V segment lost 7 bases, leaving 9 bases of the junction unmatched. This CDR3 reads CSATGARGGELFF. CDR3 bases: TGCAGCGCCACAGGGGCCAGAGGCGGGGAGCTGTTTTTT.